The 10 T cell receptor beta chains below were found in one sample sequenced in a study of response to subunit inactivated influenza vaccine (dated by TCRdb to between 2018 and 2020). Libraries came from RT-PCR. For sequencing, an Illumina HiSeq 2500 was employed. TCRdb ran its own pipeline on the public reads, namely fastp trimming at Q25 and MiXCR clone calling, and kept in-frame beta chains. Entries that share a CDR3 protein sequence are merged under the most common genes and DNA. The sample contains a few hundred thousand distinct CDR3 sequences, 22% of them found a single time. The top ten constitute around a tenth of the sample. Material: PBMCs from blood, obtained roughly 20 months after vaccination. Receptors originate from a man aged 50 to 69 who received an inactivated influenza vaccine. Donor details come from another sample of the same person, matched by shared clones.

There are a few counts of this clonotype. The rearrangement uses TRBV29-1 and TRBJ2-3; D could derive from TRBD1 or TRBD2 (5 bases each). Germline CDR1 SQVTM, CDR2 ANQGSEA. This CDR3 is 12 amino acids long. V shed 7 bases and J shed 0 bases, with 8 bases lying between them. CDR3 residues: CSGDHSTDTQYF. CDR3 nucleotide sequence: TGCAGCGGGGACCATAGCACAGATACGCAGTATTTT.

This clonotype occurred a few times. The V and J genes are TRBV28 and TRBJ2-7; 9 bases map to TRBD1. CDR3 length: 15 amino acids. The V and J ends lost 4 bases and 5 bases, in that order; junction bases with no gene match: 9. Looked up from germline, CDR1 is MDHEN and CDR2 is SYDVKM. The CDR3 sequence: CASSSTGTGKNEQYF. CDR3 bases: TGTGCCAGCAGTTCAACCGGGACAGGGAAAAACGAGCAGTACTTC.

The V and J genes are TRBV6-1 and TRBJ1-1; D unresolved. Trimming removed 7 bases at V and 1 base at J, with 10 bases between. Per the germline V gene, CDR1 is MNHNS and CDR2 is SASEGT. The CDR3 contains 13 residues. DNA of the CDR3: TGTGCCAGCACTGCCGGAGGGAACACTGAAGCTTTCTTT. Protein product: CASTAGGNTEAFF.

This clonotype was observed a few times. This rearrangement joins TRBV27 to TRBJ2-3, with no clear D. V was cut by 4 bases and J by 4 bases, with 12 bases left in between. The CDR3 length is 14 residues. The germline gives CDR1 MNHEY, CDR2 SMNVEV (reference sequence). The CDR3 protein is CASSSDFPPDTQYF. The CDR3 DNA reads TGTGCCAGCAGTTCGGATTTCCCCCCAGATACGCAGTATTTT.

A few counts support this clonotype. V gene TRBV6-5 combines with J gene TRBJ1-2, with unresolved D. Trimming removed 3 bases from V and 4 bases from J, with 21 bases in between. The CDR3 extends over 17 amino acids. Germline CDR1 and CDR2: MNHEY and SVGAGI. The CDR3 DNA reads TGTGCCAGCAGTTATCTGGCCGTCCTCGAGGGTACCTATGGCTACACCTTC. As protein: CASSYLAVLEGTYGYTF.

The chain carries TRBV7-9 and TRBJ1-2; 8 nucleotides agree with TRBD1. The CDR3 covers 15 residues. V lost 1 base, J lost 7 bases, and 8 bases stayed unmatched. From germline, CDR1 is SEHNR and CDR2 FQNEAQ (reference sequence). The CDR3 DNA is TGTGCCAGCAGCTTAGGAGGCAGGGGGCGAGGTGGCTACACCTTC. Translation: CASSLGGRGRGGYTF.

At least ten counts were recorded for this clonotype. V is TRBV4-1 and J is TRBJ1-2; 8 positions agree with TRBD1. The CDR3 length is 15 residues. V dropped 3 bases and J dropped 0; count of bases not matched to a gene: 3. Germline CDR1 MGHRA, CDR2 YSYEKL. CDR3 residues: CASSHGQGTNYGYTF. In DNA, the CDR3 is TGCGCCAGCAGCCATGGACAGGGTACTAACTATGGCTACACCTTC.

This clonotype turned up a few times. The chain recombines TRBV18 with TRBJ1-1; 7 nucleotides agree with TRBD1. Germline trimming cut 4 bases from V and 1 base from J; bases unmatched to any gene: 6. Germline V gene lookup returns CDR1 KGHSH and CDR2 LQKENI. The CDR3 covers 15 residues. CDR3 sequence (DNA): TGTGCCAGCTCACGGGGACAGTTTTGGAACACTGAAGCTTTCTTT. Its translation: CASSRGQFWNTEAFF.

This chain joins TRBV5-1 and TRBJ2-3; D may be TRBD1 or TRBD2 (5 bases each). Germline CDR1 and CDR2: SGHRS and YFSETQ. The V and J ends lost 4 bases and 0 bases respectively, with 9 bases between them. The CDR3 is 14 amino acids. The CDR3 region is CASSPGASTDTQYF. The CDR3 DNA follows: TGCGCCAGCAGCCCCGGGGCTAGCACAGATACGCAGTATTTT. Combining the CDR3 with reference TRBV5-1 and TRBJ2-3 gives the whole variable domain KAGVTQTPRYLIKTRGQQVTLSCSPISGHRSVSWYQQTPGQGLQFLFEYFSETQRNKGNFPGRFSGRQFSNSRSEMNVSTLELGDSALYLCASSPGASTDTQYFGPGTRLTVL.

This rearrangement joins TRBV7-2 to TRBJ2-3; D is possibly TRBD2 (7 bases). V lost 5 bases to trimming and J lost 10 bases, with 22 bases between them. The CDR3 consists of 15 residues. Per germline, CDR1 SGHTA and CDR2 FQGNSA. In DNA, the CDR3 is TGTGCCAGCAGCGGGGGGGCTTCCCCCACATATGCGCAGTATTTT. Amino acid sequence: CASSGGASPTYAQYF.